Below, 3 T cell receptor beta chains from the same sample are listed, as sequenced in a study of T cell repertoires in aging, cancer and after chemotherapy. Multiplex touch-down PCR with TRB-A/B primers amplified rearranged V-D-J TRB sequences. TCRdb redid the calling of the multiplex PCR reads with MiXCR, one entry per CDR3 protein. The sample holds 10,000 to 12,000 distinct CDR3 sequences, about 31% seen once. TCR beta rearrangements were amplified from peripheral blood genomic DNA. What was sequenced was blood. All receptors come from a human donor in good health.

This sequence joins TRBV20-1 and TRBJ2-1; 7 bases map to TRBD1. The CDR3 covers 16 residues. From germline, CDR1 is DFQATT and CDR2 SNEGSKA (reference sequence). With V trimmed by 3 bases and J by 3 bases, 11 bases remained unmatched. The CDR3 nucleotides read TGCAGTGCTAGGAGCGTCCAGGGGACAGTCTACAATGAGCAGTTCTTC. This translates into CSARSVQGTVYNEQFF.

The rearrangement uses TRBV6-6 and TRBJ1-6; D remains ambiguous. Germline assignment: CDR1 MNHNY and CDR2 SVGAGI (reference sequence). Trimming removed 6 bases at V and 7 bases at J, with 19 bases between. The CDR3 runs to 16 residues. The CDR3 loop is CASSNTPGVVNSPLHF. As DNA, the CDR3 is TGTGCCAGCAGCAATACTCCGGGAGTAGTAAATTCACCCCTCCACTTT.

V usage is TRBV18 and J usage is TRBJ1-1, with D uncertain. The CDR3 length is 15 residues. V was shortened by 5 bases and J by 0 bases, with 13 bases between the two germline ends. Germline values: CDR1 KGHSH, CDR2 LQKENI. CDR3 nucleotide sequence: TGTGCCAGCTCAACCTACGACGCAATGAACACTGAAGCTTTCTTT. Protein product: CASSTYDAMNTEAFF.